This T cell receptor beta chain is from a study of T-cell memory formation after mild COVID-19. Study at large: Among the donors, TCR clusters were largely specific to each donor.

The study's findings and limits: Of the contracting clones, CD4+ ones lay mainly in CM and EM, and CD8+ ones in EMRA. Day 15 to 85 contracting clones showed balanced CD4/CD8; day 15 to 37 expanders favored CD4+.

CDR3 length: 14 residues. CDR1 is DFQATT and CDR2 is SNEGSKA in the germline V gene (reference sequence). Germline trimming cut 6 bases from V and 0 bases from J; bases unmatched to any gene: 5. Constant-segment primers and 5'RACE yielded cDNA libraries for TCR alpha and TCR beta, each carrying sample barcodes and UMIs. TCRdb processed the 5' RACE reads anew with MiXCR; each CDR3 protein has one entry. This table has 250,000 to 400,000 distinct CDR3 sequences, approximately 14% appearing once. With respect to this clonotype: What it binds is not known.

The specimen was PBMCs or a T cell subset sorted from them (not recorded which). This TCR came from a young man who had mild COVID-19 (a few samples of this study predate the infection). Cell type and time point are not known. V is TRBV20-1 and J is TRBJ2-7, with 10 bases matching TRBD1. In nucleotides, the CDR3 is TGCAGTGCCCGGGGACAGGGGTCCTCCTACGAGCAGTACTTC. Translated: CSARGQGSSYEQYF.